This TCR beta chain was sequenced in a study of T cell responses to AZD1222 COVID-19 vaccine (dated by TCRdb to the early 2020s). Background on the whole study: TCR sequencing was performed for more than 230 trial participants, of whom 200 to 210 were given two doses of AZD1222 and around 25 were given two doses of MenACWY control vaccine. Trial participants were enrolled by age into 18-55, 56-69 and 70-plus year subgroups, with approximately 150, 30 and 60 TCR-sequenced participants respectively.

General findings and caveats noted by the study authors: Most participants were white British and females outnumbered males, and the authors suggested that clonal diversity may have been underestimated. Because no day 14 peak-response samples were available, the repertoires could be characterized only after the peak T cell response. After two AZD1222 doses, spike-specific TCR breadth and depth were significantly higher than at day 0 and than in MenACWY recipients. Reportedly, close to half of the unique spike-specific TCRs recognized epitopes lying outside the regions that are mutated in the B.1.351 and B.1.1.7 variants. CD4 TCRs associated with the vaccine covered the entire spike protein, and the dominant responses were in regions 160-218 and 743-854. Conclusions about previously exposed vaccinees were limited because only six AZD1222 recipients were SARS-CoV-2 seropositive at baseline. In the small 56-69-year group, the increase in depth fell short of significance, most likely because of low power.

The sample's time point label, decoded: about 28 days (+/-7) after the second vaccine dose. AZD1222 recipients given second doses at about 4 weeks or at about 12 weeks were pooled, since spike-specific TCR depth and breadth were not found to differ between the two schedules. Vaccinee samples were obtained from the UK trials COV001 and COV002, which included a single-blind randomized controlled phase 2/3 trial of AZD1222 (ChAdOx1 nCoV-19) in healthy adults. For TCRbeta chain sequencing, PBMC samples were collected from trial participants at day 0 and at day 28 after the second dose. Measured from the cysteine to the phenylalanine, the CDR3 is 15 residues long. The read is trimmed to its CDR3 DNA, 45 bases read in frame from base 1. V trim: 3 bases; J trim: 2 bases; unmatched bases: 5. Reading the germline V gene gives CDR1 SGHRS and CDR2 YFSETQ. The CDR3 regions of human TCRbeta chains were analyzed by immunosequencing. Per the authors' processing: TCRs in the repertoires were compared against a reference library of SARS-CoV-2-specific TCRs that had been generated with the MIRA antigen-specificity platform. Breadth meant the fraction of unique TCRs that were SARS-CoV-2-associated, whereas depth meant the fraction of total T cells that were SARS-CoV-2-associated. Each spike-specific TCR was assigned to its reactive spike region and to a CD4 or CD8 class using the MIRA data. Log10-transformed breadth and depth values were compared by one-way ANOVA with Sidak's multiple comparisons tests. Here the immuneACCESS table is served through TCRdb, limited to in-frame sequences with V and J called. Missing clones are a known gap in these copies; in checked studies unresolved V genes cover under half, and the rest lacks a known reason. V, J and clone size were drawn from that table, and D and trimming were deduced from the DNA. A total of about 140,000 clones appear in this sample, around 89% of them only once. Around 3.1% of the sample belongs to the ten largest clones.

Details on this clone: Its recognized antigen is unknown. The input lacks base qualities; no much larger clone sits a single base away.

This sample comprised peripheral blood, obtained 28 days after the second AZD1222 dose. The chain is made from TRBV5-1 and TRBJ2-7; a stretch of 10 junction bases matches TRBD1. The receptor's source is an adult who received the AZD1222 COVID-19 vaccine. The DNA reads TGCGCCAGCAGCTCTTCAGGACAGGGGGCCTACGAGCAGTACTTC. It is translated as CASSSSGQGAYEQYF.